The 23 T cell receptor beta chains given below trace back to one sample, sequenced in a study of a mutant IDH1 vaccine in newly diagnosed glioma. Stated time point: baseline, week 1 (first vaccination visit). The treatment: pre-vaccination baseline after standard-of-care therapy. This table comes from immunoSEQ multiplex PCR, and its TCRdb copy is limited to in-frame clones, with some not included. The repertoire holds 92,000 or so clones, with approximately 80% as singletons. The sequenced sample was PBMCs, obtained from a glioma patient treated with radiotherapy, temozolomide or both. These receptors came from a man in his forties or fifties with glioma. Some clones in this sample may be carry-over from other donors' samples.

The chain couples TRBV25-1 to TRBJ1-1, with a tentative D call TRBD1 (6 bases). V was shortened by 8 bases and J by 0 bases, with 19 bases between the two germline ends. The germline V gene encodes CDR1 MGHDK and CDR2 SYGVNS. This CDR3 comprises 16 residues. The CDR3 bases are TGTGCCAGCCAGTATGACGGAGGGGGGATGAACACTGAAGCTTTCTTT. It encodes CASQYDGGGMNTEAFF.

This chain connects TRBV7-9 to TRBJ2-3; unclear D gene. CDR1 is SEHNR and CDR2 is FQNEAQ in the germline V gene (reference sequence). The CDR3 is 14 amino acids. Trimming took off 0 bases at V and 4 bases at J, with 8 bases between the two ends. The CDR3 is CASSLARAPDTQYF. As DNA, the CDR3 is TGTGCCAGCAGCTTAGCGAGAGCCCCAGATACGCAGTATTTT. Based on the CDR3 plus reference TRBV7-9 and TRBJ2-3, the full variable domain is DTGVSQNPRHKITKRGQNVTFRCDPISEHNRLYWYRQTLGQGPEFLTYFQNEAQLEKSRLLSDRFSAERPKGSFSTLEIQRTEQGDSAMYLCASSLARAPDTQYFGPGTRLTVL.

In nucleotides, the CDR3 is TGTGCCAGTAGTGGACCTCGGGGGATGAACTATGGCTACACCTTC. It specifies CASSGPRGMNYGYTF. The rearrangement links TRBV19 to TRBJ1-2, with D perhaps matching TRBD1 (5 bases). The V gene lost 5 bases and the J gene lost 2 bases, with 15 bases spanning the gap. The CDR3 loop spans 15 amino acids. The germline gives CDR1 LNHDA, CDR2 SQIVND (reference sequence).

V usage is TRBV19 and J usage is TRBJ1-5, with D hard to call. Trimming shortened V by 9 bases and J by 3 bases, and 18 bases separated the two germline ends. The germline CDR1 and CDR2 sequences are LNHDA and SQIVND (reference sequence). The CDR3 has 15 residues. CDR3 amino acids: CASKKQESPNQPQHF. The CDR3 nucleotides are TGTGCCAGCAAGAAACAAGAAAGCCCCAATCAGCCCCAGCATTTT.

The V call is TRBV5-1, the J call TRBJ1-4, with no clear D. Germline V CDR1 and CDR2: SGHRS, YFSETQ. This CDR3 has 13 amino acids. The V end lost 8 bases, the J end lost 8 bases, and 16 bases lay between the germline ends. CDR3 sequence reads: CASYSSLGEKLFF. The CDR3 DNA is TGCGCCAGTTACAGTTCCTTGGGGGAAAAACTGTTTTTT.

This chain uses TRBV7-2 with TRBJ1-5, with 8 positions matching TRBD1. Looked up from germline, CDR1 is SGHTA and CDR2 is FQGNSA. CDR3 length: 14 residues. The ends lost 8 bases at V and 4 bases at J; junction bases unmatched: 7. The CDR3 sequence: CASRRDRWNQPQHF. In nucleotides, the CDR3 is TGTGCCAGCCGCAGGGACAGGTGGAATCAGCCCCAGCATTTT.

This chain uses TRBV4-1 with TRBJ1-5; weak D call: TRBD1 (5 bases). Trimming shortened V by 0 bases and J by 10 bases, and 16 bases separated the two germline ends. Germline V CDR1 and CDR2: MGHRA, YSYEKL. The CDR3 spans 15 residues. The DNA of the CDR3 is TGCGCCAGCAGCCAAGAGCGGGGGAGATCAACTCCCCAGCATTTT. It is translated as CASSQERGRSTPQHF.

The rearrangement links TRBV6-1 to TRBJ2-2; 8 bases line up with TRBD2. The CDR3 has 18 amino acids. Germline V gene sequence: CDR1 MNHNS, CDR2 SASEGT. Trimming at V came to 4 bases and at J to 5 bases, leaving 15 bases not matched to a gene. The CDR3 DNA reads TGTGCCAGCAGTGTGGTCGAGGTCGCATTAGCGGGGACCGGGGAGCTGTTTTTT. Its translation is CASSVVEVALAGTGELFF.

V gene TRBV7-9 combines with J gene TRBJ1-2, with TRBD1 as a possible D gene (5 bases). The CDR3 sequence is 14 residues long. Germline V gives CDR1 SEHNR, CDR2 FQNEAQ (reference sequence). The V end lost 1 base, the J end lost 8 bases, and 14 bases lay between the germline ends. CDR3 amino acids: CASSLGDFNGGYTF. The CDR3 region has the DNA TGTGCCAGCAGCTTAGGGGACTTCAACGGCGGCTACACCTTC.

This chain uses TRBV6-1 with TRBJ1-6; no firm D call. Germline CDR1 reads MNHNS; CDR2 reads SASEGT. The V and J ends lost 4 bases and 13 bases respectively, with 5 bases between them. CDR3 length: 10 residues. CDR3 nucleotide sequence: TGTGCCAGCAGTGGCGGGCCCCTCCACTTT. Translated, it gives CASSGGPLHF.

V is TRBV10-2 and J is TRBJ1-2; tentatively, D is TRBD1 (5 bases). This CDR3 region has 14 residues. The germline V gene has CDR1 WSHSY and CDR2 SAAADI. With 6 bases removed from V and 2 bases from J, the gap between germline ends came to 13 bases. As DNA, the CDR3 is TGCGCCAGCAGGGACACAGGAAAGAACTATGGCTACACCTTC. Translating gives CASRDTGKNYGYTF.

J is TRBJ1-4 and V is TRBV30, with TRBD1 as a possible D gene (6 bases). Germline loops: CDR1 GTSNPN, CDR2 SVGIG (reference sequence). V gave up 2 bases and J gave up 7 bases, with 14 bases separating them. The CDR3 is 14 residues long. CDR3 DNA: TGTGCCTGGAGTCCTAGGGGGAAAGGTGAAAAACTGTTTTTT. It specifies CAWSPRGKGEKLFF.

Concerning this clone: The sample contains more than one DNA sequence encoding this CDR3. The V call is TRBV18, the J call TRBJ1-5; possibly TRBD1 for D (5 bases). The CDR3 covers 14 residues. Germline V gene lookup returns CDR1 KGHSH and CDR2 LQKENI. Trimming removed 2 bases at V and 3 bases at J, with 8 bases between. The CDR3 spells CASSPGGTNQPQHF. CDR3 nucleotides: TGTGCCAGCTCACCAGGGGGGACCAATCAGCCCCAGCATTTT.

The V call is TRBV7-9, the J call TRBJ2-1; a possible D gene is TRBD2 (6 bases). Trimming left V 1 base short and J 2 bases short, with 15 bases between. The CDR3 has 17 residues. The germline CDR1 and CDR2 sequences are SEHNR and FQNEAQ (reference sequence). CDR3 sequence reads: CASSLGRRDAAYNEQFF. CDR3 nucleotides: TGTGCCAGCAGCTTAGGGCGGCGGGACGCAGCCTACAATGAGCAGTTCTTC.

The CDR3 DNA sequence: TGTGCCAGCGCCCTCTGGGAAATTACAGATACGCAGTATTTT. Protein product: CASALWEITDTQYF. The chain combines TRBV18 with TRBJ2-3; D not certain. Trimming cost V 8 bases and J 3 bases, with 15 bases left between them. The CDR3 loop spans 14 amino acids. CDR1 and CDR2 (germline): KGHSH, LQKENI.

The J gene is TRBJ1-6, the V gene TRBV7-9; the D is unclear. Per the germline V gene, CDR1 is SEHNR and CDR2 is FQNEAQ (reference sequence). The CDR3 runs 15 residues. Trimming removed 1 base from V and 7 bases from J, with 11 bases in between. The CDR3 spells CASSLEGQDNSPLHF. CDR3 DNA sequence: TGTGCCAGCAGCTTAGAGGGCCAGGACAATTCACCCCTCCACTTT.

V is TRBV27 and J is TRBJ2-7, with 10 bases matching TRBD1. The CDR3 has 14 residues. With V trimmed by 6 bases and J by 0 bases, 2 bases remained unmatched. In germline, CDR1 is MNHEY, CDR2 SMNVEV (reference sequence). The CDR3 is CASRRQGASYEQYF. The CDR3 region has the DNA TGTGCCAGCAGAAGACAGGGGGCCTCCTACGAGCAGTACTTC.

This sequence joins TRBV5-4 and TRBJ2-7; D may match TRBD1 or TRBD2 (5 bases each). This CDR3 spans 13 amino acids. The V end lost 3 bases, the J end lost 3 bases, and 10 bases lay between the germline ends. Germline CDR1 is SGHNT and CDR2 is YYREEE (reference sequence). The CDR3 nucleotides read TGTGCCAGCAGCTCGTGGGACGGCTACGAGCAGTACTTC. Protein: CASSSWDGYEQYF.

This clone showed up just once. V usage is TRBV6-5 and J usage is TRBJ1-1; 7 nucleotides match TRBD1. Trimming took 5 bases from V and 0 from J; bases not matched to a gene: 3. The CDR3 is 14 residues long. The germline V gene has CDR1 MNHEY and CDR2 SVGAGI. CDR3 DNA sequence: TGTGCCAGCAGTCGACAGGGAGTGAACACTGAAGCTTTCTTT. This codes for CASSRQGVNTEAFF.

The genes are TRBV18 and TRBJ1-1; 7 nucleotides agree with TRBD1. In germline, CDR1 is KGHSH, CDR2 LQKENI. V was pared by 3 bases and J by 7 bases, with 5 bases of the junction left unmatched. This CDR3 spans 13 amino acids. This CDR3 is CASSPMAGGEAFF. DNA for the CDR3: TGTGCCAGCTCACCGATGGCAGGGGGTGAAGCTTTCTTT.

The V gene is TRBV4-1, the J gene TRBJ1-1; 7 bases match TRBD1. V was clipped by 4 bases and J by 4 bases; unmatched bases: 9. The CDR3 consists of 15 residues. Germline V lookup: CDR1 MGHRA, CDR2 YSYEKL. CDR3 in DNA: TGCGCCAGCAGCCGACCTGACAGGGAAGGCACTGAAGCTTTCTTT. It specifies CASSRPDREGTEAFF.

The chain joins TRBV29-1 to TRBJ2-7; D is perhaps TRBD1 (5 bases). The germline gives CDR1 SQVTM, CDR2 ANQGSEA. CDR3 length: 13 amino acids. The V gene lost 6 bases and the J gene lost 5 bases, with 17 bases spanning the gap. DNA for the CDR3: TGCAGCGTATCACAGGTGCTCGGAGACGAGCAGTACTTC. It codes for CSVSQVLGDEQYF.

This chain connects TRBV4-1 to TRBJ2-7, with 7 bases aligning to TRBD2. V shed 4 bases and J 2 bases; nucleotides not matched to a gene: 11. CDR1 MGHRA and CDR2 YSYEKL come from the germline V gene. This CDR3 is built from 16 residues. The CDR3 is CASSPEAGGGPYEQYF. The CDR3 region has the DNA TGCGCCAGCAGCCCCGAGGCCGGGGGAGGGCCCTACGAGCAGTACTTC.